The T cell receptor (beta chain) under discussion was sequenced for a study of blood T cell repertoires in COVID-19. For the study at large: The United States, Italy and Spain supplied acute and convalescent COVID-19 samples. The analysed material was cDNA or gDNA that came from T cells, B-cell-depleted T cells, or PBMCs.

Per the original methods: Amplification of reference gene primers provided the estimated nucleated cell counts. TCRdb's table, derived via immunoSEQ multiplex PCR, lists solely in-frame clones and lacks some. V, J and clone size are those of that table, while D and trimming were read from the DNA. The sample yields 95,000 to 110,000 clones, roughly 90% seen once. The CDR3 runs to 15 residues. The germline V gene has CDR1 LNHDA and CDR2 SQIVND (reference sequence). The V gene end was trimmed by 6 bases and the J gene end by 6 bases; junction bases not matched to a gene: 10. Sequenced: peripheral blood. This TCR came from a human donor in a cohort sampled during active COVID-19. The V and J genes are TRBV19 and TRBJ1-1; TRBD1 matches at 10 bases. The CDR3 reads CASRGGTGEFAEAFF. CDR3 coding DNA: TGTGCCAGTAGGGGAGGGACAGGGGAGTTCGCTGAAGCTTTCTTT.